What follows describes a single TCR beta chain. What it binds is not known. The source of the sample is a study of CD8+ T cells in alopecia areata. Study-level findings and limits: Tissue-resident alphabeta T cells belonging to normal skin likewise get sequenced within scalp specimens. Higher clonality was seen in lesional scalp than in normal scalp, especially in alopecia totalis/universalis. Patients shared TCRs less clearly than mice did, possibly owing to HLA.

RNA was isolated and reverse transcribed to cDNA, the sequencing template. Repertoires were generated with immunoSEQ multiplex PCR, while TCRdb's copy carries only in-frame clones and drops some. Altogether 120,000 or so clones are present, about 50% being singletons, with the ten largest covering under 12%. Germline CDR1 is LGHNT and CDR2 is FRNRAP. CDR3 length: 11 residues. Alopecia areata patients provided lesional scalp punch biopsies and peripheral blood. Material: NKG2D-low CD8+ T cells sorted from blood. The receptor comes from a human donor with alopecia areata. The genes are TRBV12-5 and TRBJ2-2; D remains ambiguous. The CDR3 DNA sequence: TGTGCCACCGGAAACACCGGGGAGCTGTTTTTT. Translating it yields CATGNTGELFF.